These T cell receptor beta chains were read from a single sample in a study of shared clonotypes between healthy human individuals. Method: immunoSEQ multiplex PCR; TCRdb's copy keeps in-frame clones and lacks some. The table records 300,000 to 350,000 clones, roughly 80% of them present only once. Sequencing used memory CD4+ T cells sorted from blood. Every receptor here comes from a man aged 25-45 years in good health. Both conserved end residues are part of each CDR3. A D gene is named only where the DNA matches it firmly. Clone size is not always given. Where it is, it says once, few, many or a class for expanded clones.

-	13	TRBV27	TRBJ1-4	-	TGTGCCAGCAGTCTTCCGAGTCGGGAAAAACTGTTTTTT	CASSLPSREKLFF
-	14	TRBV28	TRBJ1-2	-	TGTGCCAGCAGCGGTCCATTAGTGGGCTATGGCTACACCTTC	CASSGPLVGYGYTF
-	14	TRBV2	TRBJ2-2	-	TGTGCCAGCAGTTCCGGGACCCTTAGGGGGGAGCTGTTTTTT	CASSSGTLRGELFF
-	16	TRBV6-5	TRBJ1-2	TRBD1	TGTGCCAGCAGTTCCCCAGGGACAGGGGCTCGTGGTGGCTACACCTTC	CASSSPGTGARGGYTF
-	15	TRBV9	TRBJ2-5	-	TGTGCCAGCAGCGTAGAAGATAGCTGGGGGGAGACCCAGTACTTC	CASSVEDSWGETQYF
once	17	TRBV6-1	TRBJ2-5	TRBD1	TGTGCCAGCAGTGAAGCGCTCTTTACAGGGGGCCGGGAGACCCAGTACTTC	CASSEALFTGGRETQYF
few	15	TRBV28	TRBJ1-2	-	TGTGCCAGCAGTTCCCCCGATGGGACCCCGAGGGGCTACACCTTC	CASSSPDGTPRGYTF
-	14	TRBV5-1	TRBJ1-1	TRBD1	TGCGCCAGCAGCTTGGAGGGGGCAGGGATTGAAGCTTTCTTT	CASSLEGAGIEAFF
many	14	TRBV5-5	TRBJ1-4	-	TGTGCCAGCAGTCTCCCCACCCAAGACGGAAAACTGTTTTTT	CASSLPTQDGKLFF
-	15	TRBV28	TRBJ2-2	TRBD1	TGTGCCAGCAGTCCGTGGACAGGTTGGACCGGGGAGCTGTTTTTT	CASSPWTGWTGELFF
few	12	TRBV18	TRBJ2-3	-	TGTGCCAGCTCGCCCGAGGAAGTCACGCAGTATTTT	CASSPEEVTQYF
-	18	TRBV2	TRBJ2-5	TRBD1	TGTGCCAGCAGTGAGCCGGGACAGGGTCAAAGTGGGTTGGAGACCCAGTACTTC	CASSEPGQGQSGLETQYF
few	16	TRBV9	TRBJ2-3	TRBD2	TGTGCCAGCAGCAGTTCGGCGGGAGGGCCTGGAGATACGCAGTATTTT	CASSSSAGGPGDTQYF
-	13	TRBV5-1	TRBJ1-1	-	TGCGCCAGCAGCCCTCGGGATGTCACTGAAGCTTTCTTT	CASSPRDVTEAFF
-	12	TRBV30	TRBJ2-5	TRBD1	TGTGCCTGGAGTGCAGGGGGAGAGACCCAGTACTTC	CAWSAGGETQYF
few	18	TRBV14	TRBJ2-5	-	TGTGCCAGCAGCCAAGATCAGGGGACACTGAACCGACCGGAGACCCAGTACTTC	CASSQDQGTLNRPETQYF
-	15	TRBV28	TRBJ2-5	TRBD1	TGTGCCAGCAGTTTCACCGGACAGGGACAAGAGACCCAGTACTTC	CASSFTGQGQETQYF
-	14	TRBV10-1	TRBJ2-3	TRBD1	TGCGCCAGCAGCCGGGACAGCCCCACAGATACGCAGTATTTT	CASSRDSPTDTQYF
-	14	TRBV2	TRBJ2-1	TRBD1	TGTGCCAGCAGTCGGGACAGGGGGATCGATGAGCAGTTCTTC	CASSRDRGIDEQFF
-	20	TRBV15	TRBJ2-3	TRBD2	TGTGCCACCAGCAGAGCCCGTGGGACTAGCGGGACTGGGGTGACAGATACGCAGTATTTT	CATSRARGTSGTGVTDTQYF
-	12	TRBV9	TRBJ2-7	TRBD1	TGTGCCAGCAGCGTGACAGGGGGAGAGCAGTACTTC	CASSVTGGEQYF
-	15	TRBV10-3	TRBJ2-2	-	TGTGCCATCAGTGAGTTGGACGGCTACACCGGGGAGCTGTTTTTT	CAISELDGYTGELFF
-	16	TRBV18	TRBJ2-1	TRBD1	TGTGCCAGCTCACGACCAAACAGGGGAGATTACAATGAGCAGTTCTTC	CASSRPNRGDYNEQFF
-	15	TRBV11-2	TRBJ2-6	-	TGTGCCAGCAGCCACACATCCCCTGGGGCCAACGTCCTGACTTTC	CASSHTSPGANVLTF
-	16	TRBV10-2	TRBJ2-1	TRBD2	TGCGCCAGCAGTCCTTCTCGCGGGAGGAGGGTAGATGAGCAGTTCTTC	CASSPSRGRRVDEQFF
-	14	TRBV14	TRBJ1-1	-	TGTGCCAGCAGCCGACGAGTACTGAACACTGAAGCTTTCTTT	CASSRRVLNTEAFF
-	16	TRBV7-6	TRBJ2-5	TRBD2	TGTGCCAGCAGCCCAGTAGGACTAGCACGCCAAGAGACCCAGTACTTC	CASSPVGLARQETQYF
-	14	TRBV5-1	TRBJ1-2	TRBD1	TGCGCCAGCAGGGAAACAGGGGGCCTCTATGGCTACACCTTC	CASRETGGLYGYTF
-	15	TRBV6-5	TRBJ1-1	TRBD1	TGTGCCAGCAGCCCCCAGGGGACAGGGAACACTGAAGCTTTCTTT	CASSPQGTGNTEAFF
-	15	TRBV28	TRBJ1-2	-	TGTGCCAGCAGTTTAAGGGGCCGGACTACCTATGGCTACACCTTC	CASSLRGRTTYGYTF